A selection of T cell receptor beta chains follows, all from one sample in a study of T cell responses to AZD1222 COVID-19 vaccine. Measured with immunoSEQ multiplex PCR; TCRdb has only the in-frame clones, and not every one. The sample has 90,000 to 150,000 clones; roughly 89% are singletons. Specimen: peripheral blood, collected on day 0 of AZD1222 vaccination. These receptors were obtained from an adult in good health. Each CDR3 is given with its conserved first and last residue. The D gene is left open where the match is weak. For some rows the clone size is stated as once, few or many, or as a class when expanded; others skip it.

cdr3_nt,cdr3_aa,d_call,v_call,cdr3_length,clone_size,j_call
TGTGCCAGCAGACCCGGACAGGCTTATGGCTACACCTTC,CASRPGQAYGYTF,TRBD1,TRBV7-2,13,few,TRBJ1-2
TGTGCCAGCAGTCCGGGACACGGAGTATACGAGCAGTACTTC,CASSPGHGVYEQYF,NA,TRBV6-6,14,NA,TRBJ2-7
TGTGCCAGCAGCCAAGAAAGGCAGGGGGCTGGAGAGACCCAGTACTTC,CASSQERQGAGETQYF,TRBD1,TRBV4-2,16,few,TRBJ2-5
TGCGCCAGCAGCTCCCTAGAAAACACTGAAGCTTTCTTT,CASSSLENTEAFF,NA,TRBV5-1,13,NA,TRBJ1-1
TGTGCCAGCAGCTTAAATCGGGGCGGGAGCTTAAATGAGCAGTTCTTC,CASSLNRGGSLNEQFF,TRBD2,TRBV7-3,16,NA,TRBJ2-1
TGTGCCAGCAGTTCCCAGGGATCTGGAAACACCATATATTTT,CASSSQGSGNTIYF,NA,TRBV2,14,NA,TRBJ1-3
TGTGCCACCAGCAGAAACCAGGGGTCGGAGACCCAGTACTTC,CATSRNQGSETQYF,NA,TRBV15,14,NA,TRBJ2-5
TGCGCCAGCAGCTTGGCCAAGGGAGGGAACTCCAATGAGCAGTTCTTC,CASSLAKGGNSNEQFF,TRBD2,TRBV5-1,16,NA,TRBJ2-1
TGTGCCAGCAGTGAAGTCGTAGTCAATTCACCCCTCCACTTT,CASSEVVVNSPLHF,NA,TRBV6-1,14,NA,TRBJ1-6
TGTGCCAGCAGCGACGAGGGGACAGGGTTGGATGGCTACACCTTC,CASSDEGTGLDGYTF,TRBD1,TRBV9,15,NA,TRBJ1-2
TGTGCCAGCAGCCAAGATGGTAGCGGCTACAATGAGCAGTTCTTC,CASSQDGSGYNEQFF,NA,TRBV14,15,once,TRBJ2-1
TGTGCCAGCAGTCTAAAGGGCAGGATCTACGAGCAGTACTTC,CASSLKGRIYEQYF,NA,TRBV3-1/TRBV3-2,14,NA,TRBJ2-7
TGTGCCAGCGACTCTCGTAGTGATAGCTCCTATAATTCACCCCTCCACTTT,CASDSRSDSSYNSPLHF,NA,TRBV2,17,NA,TRBJ1-6
TGTGCCAGCACCCAAGGACAGCTCCCGAATCAGCCCCAGCATTTT,CASTQGQLPNQPQHF,NA,TRBV11-2,15,many,TRBJ1-5
TGCGCCAGCAGCACAGGGGGCTTGTCTGAAAAACTGTTTTTT,CASSTGGLSEKLFF,TRBD1,TRBV5-1,14,NA,TRBJ1-4
TGTGCCAGCTCACCAGGGCGCGGCGGGGGAGATTTCAAACACATTCAGTACTTC,CASSPGRGGGDFKHIQYF,TRBD2,TRBV18,18,NA,TRBJ2-4
TGTGCCAGCAGACGGGTCGGGGACGGCTATGGCTACACCTTC,CASRRVGDGYGYTF,NA,TRBV6-5,14,NA,TRBJ1-2
TGTGCCAGAAGCTGGGTCGAAACAGGGAGGCATGGCTACACCTTC,CARSWVETGRHGYTF,NA,TRBV7-5,15,NA,TRBJ1-2
TGTGCCAGCAGCTTGGATCGGGAGGGCCTGGGTGAGCAGTTCTTC,CASSLDREGLGEQFF,TRBD2,TRBV5-6,15,NA,TRBJ2-1
TGTGCCAGCAGCACCCGCGGGCAGGGGACCTATGGCTACACCTTC,CASSTRGQGTYGYTF,NA,TRBV7-9,15,NA,TRBJ1-2
TGTGCCAGCACTCCGGACAGGGGGGGATCACCCCTCCACTTT,CASTPDRGGSPLHF,TRBD1,TRBV6-6,14,NA,TRBJ1-6
TGTGCCAGCAGCCAGGGATTCTCTGGGGCCAACGTCCTGACTTTC,CASSQGFSGANVLTF,NA,TRBV11-1,15,NA,TRBJ2-6
TGCGCCAGCAGCAGCATAGGGACTGGCCGCTTAGGGGAGCTGTTTTTT,CASSSIGTGRLGELFF,NA,TRBV5-1,16,NA,TRBJ2-2
TGTGCCAGCAGTTACTCAACAGGGTCAGGAGACTATGGCTACACCTTC,CASSYSTGSGDYGYTF,NA,TRBV6-5,16,NA,TRBJ1-2
TGTGCCAGCAGTTACGGAGGGCCCCCAGGGAACACTGAAGCTTTCTTT,CASSYGGPPGNTEAFF,NA,TRBV6-5,16,NA,TRBJ1-1
TGTGCCAGCAGAGACCGAGGACAGGATAATCAGCCCCAGCATTTT,CASRDRGQDNQPQHF,TRBD1,TRBV2,15,NA,TRBJ1-5
TGTGCCAGCAGTTTATACAGCCCGAACACTGAAGCTTTCTTT,CASSLYSPNTEAFF,NA,TRBV28,14,NA,TRBJ1-1
TGTGCCAGCAGTTCGATTGGGCTGAACACTGAAGCTTTCTTT,CASSSIGLNTEAFF,NA,TRBV6-5,14,NA,TRBJ1-1
TGTGCCAGCAGTGAAGGCTCTGGAAGGGAGACCCAGTACTTC,CASSEGSGRETQYF,NA,TRBV6-1,14,NA,TRBJ2-5
TGTGCCAGCAGAACAGGGGGTCGGGGCTATGGCTACACCTTC,CASRTGGRGYGYTF,TRBD1,TRBV28,14,NA,TRBJ1-2
TGTGCCAGCAGCTTAACAGCTAGCGGGAGCTTCAACGAGCAGTACTTC,CASSLTASGSFNEQYF,TRBD2,TRBV7-3,16,NA,TRBJ2-7
TGTGCCAGCAGCAGGACAGGTCGGGACACTGAAGCTTTCTTT,CASSRTGRDTEAFF,TRBD1,TRBV7-3,14,NA,TRBJ1-1
TGCAGCGTGGGGTGGTGGGATGAAAAACTGTTTTTT,CSVGWWDEKLFF,NA,TRBV29-1,12,NA,TRBJ1-4
TGTGCCAGCAGCTCAGAAGGCAACCGGGACGTCAACTATGGCTACACCTTC,CASSSEGNRDVNYGYTF,NA,TRBV7-3,17,NA,TRBJ1-2
TGTGCCAGCAGAGGGGACACCCACCCCGCCTACGAGCAGTACTTC,CASRGDTHPAYEQYF,NA,TRBV2,15,NA,TRBJ2-7
TGTGCCAGCAGCTTTTCGGGGGGTCCAGAACAGGACAATGAGCAGTTCTTC,CASSFSGGPEQDNEQFF,TRBD2,TRBV7-9,17,NA,TRBJ2-1
TGTGCCAGCAGTTTCGACGGTAACTATGGCTACACCTTC,CASSFDGNYGYTF,NA,TRBV6-6,13,NA,TRBJ1-2
TGTGCCAGCAGCTCCTTAGCGGGAGGGTACAATGAGCAGTTCTTC,CASSSLAGGYNEQFF,TRBD2,TRBV7-3,15,NA,TRBJ2-1
TGTGCTAGCAGCACAAGTCGCAGGTTGGGGGAGACCCAGTACTTC,CASSTSRRLGETQYF,NA,TRBV7-7,15,NA,TRBJ2-5
TGCGCCAGCAGCTTCCGACAGGCAAGCTCCTACAATGAGCAGTTCTTC,CASSFRQASSYNEQFF,NA,TRBV5-1,16,NA,TRBJ2-1
TGTGCCAGCAGCCCCAGGGCTAGCGGGGGCCGCACAGATACGCAGTATTTT,CASSPRASGGRTDTQYF,TRBD2,TRBV5-4,17,NA,TRBJ2-3
TGTGCCAGCAGTTTTTTATTTGGCGAAGGGATCCACTACGAGCAGTACTTC,CASSFLFGEGIHYEQYF,NA,TRBV28,17,NA,TRBJ2-7
TGCGCCAGCAGGCTGGGGCAGGAAACCTATGGCTACACCTTC,CASRLGQETYGYTF,NA,TRBV5-1,14,NA,TRBJ1-2
TGTGCCAGCAGTTTATGGGCACTCATGAACACTGAAGCTTTCTTT,CASSLWALMNTEAFF,NA,TRBV28,15,NA,TRBJ1-1
TGTGCCAGCAACTGGTATCTAACTGAAGCTTTCTTT,CASNWYLTEAFF,NA,TRBV5-8,12,NA,TRBJ1-1
TGCAGCGCAGGGGGACAGGGGAACACTGAAGCTTTCTTT,CSAGGQGNTEAFF,TRBD1,TRBV29-1,13,NA,TRBJ1-1
TGCAGCGTGCGGACTAGCGGCCGTCCGGGGACCCAGTACTTC,CSVRTSGRPGTQYF,TRBD2,TRBV29-1,14,once,TRBJ2-5
TGTGCCAGTAGTACCAACAGGGTTATGGGGCAGTTCTTC,CASSTNRVMGQFF,NA,TRBV19,13,NA,TRBJ2-1
TGTGCCAGCAGCTTAGGGGTAGTGCTAGCGGGAGTGTCCTACGAGCAGTACTTC,CASSLGVVLAGVSYEQYF,TRBD2,TRBV7-8,18,NA,TRBJ2-7
TGTGCCAGCAGCTCCCGGGACAGGATGTTGACTGAAGCTTTCTTT,CASSSRDRMLTEAFF,TRBD1,TRBV5-8,15,NA,TRBJ1-1
TGTGCCAGCGCCTGGACAGGGGCGGGTGAAAAACTGTTTTTT,CASAWTGAGEKLFF,TRBD1,TRBV27,14,NA,TRBJ1-4
TGTGCCAGTATGGACGGGTCGAGGGAGACCCAGTACTTC,CASMDGSRETQYF,NA,TRBV19,13,NA,TRBJ2-5
TGTGCCAGCAGCTTTTCGGGACTAGCGGGAGTAGGGACCGGGGAGCTGTTTTTT,CASSFSGLAGVGTGELFF,TRBD2,TRBV5-5,18,medium-sized,TRBJ2-2
TGTGCCAGCAGTAGATTAAGAGTTGAGCAGTTCTTC,CASSRLRVEQFF,NA,TRBV28,12,NA,TRBJ2-1
TGCGCCAGCAGCCAAACAGGGTCTCGGACAGCACTGTCCGGGGAGCTGTTTTTT,CASSQTGSRTALSGELFF,NA,TRBV4-1,18,NA,TRBJ2-2
TGTGCCAGCAGCCTAACGGGGGGCAGGGGGCTTTCTGGGGCCAACGTCCTGACTTTC,CASSLTGGRGLSGANVLTF,NA,TRBV3-1/TRBV3-2,19,NA,TRBJ2-6
TGCGCCAGCAGCTACTATAGCGGGAGTGAAGAGACCCAGTACTTC,CASSYYSGSEETQYF,TRBD2,TRBV5-1,15,once,TRBJ2-5
TGCAGCGTTGACTCTTGGCAGAACACTGAAGCTTTCTTT,CSVDSWQNTEAFF,NA,TRBV29-1,13,NA,TRBJ1-1